The 27 T cell receptor beta chains presented below share a single source sample, sequenced in a study of tumor-infiltrating lymphocytes in primary liver carcinoma (TCRdb year 2017). Total RNA and DNA were co-extracted from approximately 20-30 mg of bulk tissue with the AllPrep DNA/RNA mini kit, without cell sorting. Sequencer: Illumina HiSeq 2500. Using a constant-region primer and ProtoScript II reverse transcriptase, TCRbeta-specific cDNA was reverse-transcribed from 500 ng total RNA. The TCRbeta libraries were prepared through three rounds of nested multiplex PCR following a slightly modified ARM-PCR procedure. Each of the first two PCR rounds ran for roughly 9 cycles using multiplex TRBV1-TRBV30 forward primers together with a Cbeta reverse primer. The public reads were quality trimmed at Q25 with fastp and then assembled into clones with MiXCR by TCRdb, keeping productive beta chains. Duplicate CDR3 protein sequences are folded into a single record with the most common DNA and genes. Within this sample are roughly 32,000 distinct CDR3 sequences, with roughly 70% of them counted one time only. About 15% of the sample is taken by the ten largest.

Sequencing was done on a sample of liver tumor tissue from sampling region 4. This sample's cell subset or site label indicates: tumor region T4, right-lateral pole. These receptor sequences come from a middle-aged man with primary liver carcinoma and hepatitis B virus infection.

Turning to this clonotype: Germline is not matched at one junction end, which may reflect a read error. This chain's CDR3 is CASSQDKGRGYEQYF. In DNA, the CDR3 is TGTGCCAGCAGCCAAGATAAGGGGAGGGGCTACGAACAGTACTTT. The chain links TRBV4-2 to TRBJ2-7, with 7 bases aligning to TRBD2. Germline V gene lookup returns CDR1 LGHNA and CDR2 YNFKEQ. The CDR3 sequence is 15 residues long.

The V gene is TRBV11-1, the J gene TRBJ2-7; D is undetermined. Trimming cost V 6 bases and J 13 bases, with 22 bases left between them. Germline V gives CDR1 SGHAT, CDR2 FQDESV (reference sequence). There are 13 residues in the CDR3. CDR3 protein: CASRGKRSYVYYF. The CDR3, as DNA: TGTGCCAGCAGGGGGAAGCGATCCTACGTGTACTACTTC.

This clonotype has a single count. Likely a read error: the CDR3 ends without its conserved phenylalanine or tryptophan. The gene calls are TRBV5-1 and TRBJ2-7; D uncertain. CDR1 SGHRS and CDR2 YFSETQ come from the germline V gene. The CDR3 is 12 residues long. The CDR3: CASRHTDDEQYS. The CDR3, as DNA: TGCGCCAGCAGACATACCGACGACGAACAGTACTCC.

This sequence joins TRBV11-3 and TRBJ2-1; no definite D call. The CDR3 sequence is 14 residues long. Germline loops: CDR1 SGHNT, CDR2 YENEEA. V was clipped by 7 bases and J by 5 bases, with 15 bases between them. CDR3 amino acids: CASKLEVSNNEQFF. As DNA, the CDR3 is TGTGCCAGCAAATTAGAGGTCAGCAACAATGAGCAGTTCTTC.

The V and J genes are TRBV29-1 and TRBJ1-5; 7 bases align to TRBD1. This CDR3 contains 14 residues. Per germline, CDR1 SQVTM and CDR2 ANQGSEA. The chain's CDR3 is CIVVTGTKSQPQHF. Written as DNA, the CDR3 is TGCATCGTAGTGACAGGGACTAAAAGTCAGCCCCAGCATTTT.

Notes on this clonotype: The junction differs from germline at one of its ends, possibly a read error. The rearrangement links TRBV11-1 to TRBJ2-2; D is unclear. The germline CDR1 and CDR2 sequences are SGHAT and FQDESV (reference sequence). The CDR3 extends over 13 amino acids. DNA of the CDR3: TGTGCCAGCAGCTTTGGGAACACCAGGGAGCTGTTTTTT. This codes for CASSFGNTRELFF.

On this clonotype: The junction departs from germline at one end; a sequencing error may be responsible. The V call is TRBV29-1, the J call TRBJ2-2; possibly TRBD2 for D (5 bases). Germline CDR1 and CDR2: SQVTM and ANQGSEA. The CDR3 has 15 residues. CDR3 loop: CSVGASSANTGELLF. CDR3 DNA: TGCAGCGTTGGGGCTAGCTCGGCGAACACCGGGGAGCTGCTTTTT.

The chain is built from TRBV28 and TRBJ2-7; the D gene is possibly TRBD2 (5 bases). This CDR3 contains 15 residues. V lost 7 bases to trimming and J lost 7 bases, with 23 bases between them. The germline CDR1 and CDR2 sequences are MDHEN and SYDVKM. As DNA, the CDR3 is TGTGCCAGCACCAAAGTAGAGGGAACTGTGCATGAGCAGTACTTC. Translated: CASTKVEGTVHEQYF.

Turning to this clonotype: A clone one base away is much larger, so this may be a read error. The rearrangement joins TRBV5-1 to TRBJ2-7, with 11 bases fitting TRBD2. The CDR3 runs to 14 residues. Germline lookup yields CDR1 SGHRS and CDR2 YFSETQ. Trimming at V came to 7 bases and at J to 6 bases, leaving 9 bases not matched to a gene. CDR3 region: CASYFTSGRFEQYF. The CDR3 nucleotides are TGCGCCAGCTACTTTACTAGCGGGAGATTCGAGCAGTACTTC.

With regard to this clonotype: The CDR3 end shows no conserved phenylalanine or tryptophan, and so a read error is likely. The rearrangement uses TRBV6-1 and TRBJ2-1; D not certain. Germline CDR1 is MNHNS and CDR2 is SASEGT. The CDR3 is 12 amino acids. CDR3 protein: CASIPSCNEQFL. In DNA form, the CDR3 reads TGTGCCAGCATTCCGTCCTGCAATGAGCAGTTCTTA.

The V gene is TRBV4-1, the J gene TRBJ1-1; no firm D call. Germline V CDR1 and CDR2: MGHRA, YSYEKL. The CDR3 runs to 14 residues. Here the CDR3 DNA reads TGCGCAATCAGCCGCATATCTGAAGACACTGAAGCTTTCTTT. Translated, it gives CAISRISEDTEAFF.

To note about this clonotype: Relative to the germline gene, one junction end is altered; a read error may explain this. The genes are TRBV9 and TRBJ1-1; D is unresolved. Germline V gene lookup returns CDR1 SGDLS and CDR2 YYNGEE. The CDR3 covers 12 residues. The CDR3, as DNA: TGTGGCAGCAGCCCGGGGAACACTGAAGCTTTCTTC. This encodes CGSSPGNTEAFF.

V and J are TRBV19 and TRBJ2-1, with 8 nucleotides matching TRBD2. From germline, CDR1 is LNHDA and CDR2 SQIVND (reference sequence). Losses at the gene ends were 9 bases for V and 4 bases for J; bases not matched to a gene: 11. The CDR3 runs 15 residues. The CDR3 sequence: CASNPLAGQYNEQFF. CDR3 sequence (DNA): TGTGCCAGCAATCCTTTAGCGGGACAATACAATGAGCAGTTCTTC.

The chain has TRBV4-2 and TRBJ2-2; the D gene is possibly TRBD2 (7 bases). Germline V gene lookup returns CDR1 LGHNA and CDR2 YNFKEQ. The CDR3 is 16 amino acids. CDR3 in DNA: TGTGACAGGAGCCAAGGGGGGGCAGGCCCCACTGGGGAGCTGTTTTTT. Translation gives CDRSQGGAGPTGELFF.

Comment on this clonotype: This likely comes from a read error, as the CDR3 has no conserved phenylalanine or tryptophan at its end. CDR3 sequence reads: CSVEFGSVRITGEQFL. DNA of the CDR3: TGCAGCGTTGAATTCGGGAGCGTGAGGATAACCGGTGAGCAGTTCCTC. The chain is built from TRBV29-1 and TRBJ2-1, with D possibly TRBD2 on 6 matching bases. The CDR3 spans 16 residues. CDR1 and CDR2 from the germline V gene are SQVTM and ANQGSEA. Trimming removed 2 bases from V and 9 bases from J, with 23 bases in between.

As concerns this clonotype: Likely a read error: the CDR3 ends without its conserved phenylalanine or tryptophan. This chain joins TRBV11-2 and TRBJ1-6; 8 positions agree with TRBD1. Per the germline V gene, CDR1 is SGHAT and CDR2 is FQNNGV. The J segment lost 9 bases and the V segment lost 5 bases, leaving 9 bases of the junction unmatched. CDR3 length equals 15 residues. The CDR3 sequence is CASSQGQGVSSPLHT. CDR3 DNA: TGTGCCAGCAGCCAAGGACAGGGAGTGAGTTCACCCCTCCACACT.

This chain connects TRBV6-5 to TRBJ1-1, with D possibly matching TRBD1 (6 bases). Germline assignment: CDR1 MNHEY and CDR2 SVGAGI. CDR3 length: 16 residues. The V end lost 4 bases, the J end lost 4 bases, and 19 bases lay between the germline ends. The CDR3 sequence is CASSWGTWGISTEAFF. In DNA form, the CDR3 reads TGTGCCAGCAGTTGGGGGACATGGGGGATTAGCACTGAAGCTTTCTTT.

About this clonotype itself: The conserved final phenylalanine or tryptophan is absent from the CDR3, which likely points to a read error. The V call is TRBV12-5, the J call TRBJ2-7, with 8 bases fitting TRBD1. The germline V gene has CDR1 LGHNT and CDR2 FRNRAP. CDR3 length equals 13 residues. CDR3 loop: CASEGTGAYEQYL. The DNA of the CDR3 is TGTGCCAGTGAGGGGACAGGTGCCTACGAGCAGTACTTA.

By share, this clonotype counts as medium-sized. The CDR3 coding sequence is TGTGCCAGCAGTCGGACAGGGTCCACCGGGGAGCTGTTTTTT. The encoded protein is CASSRTGSTGELFF. The V and J genes are TRBV6-2 or TRBV6-3 and TRBJ2-2; 8 nucleotides agree with TRBD1. CDR1 is MNHEY, CDR2 SVGEGT, per germline. This CDR3 is 14 amino acids long. Trimming at V came to 5 bases and at J to 4 bases, leaving 3 bases not matched to a gene.

This clonotype was seen ten or more times. The rearrangement links TRBV5-1 to TRBJ1-1, with a possible D match to TRBD1 (5 bases). This CDR3 is built from 16 residues. Germline CDR1 is SGHRS and CDR2 is YFSETQ. V was shortened by 5 bases and J by 0 bases, with 17 bases between the two germline ends. CDR3 sequence (DNA): TGCGCCAGCAGTCCTTCTTGGGGCACGATGAACACTGAAGCTTTCTTT. Translating it yields CASSPSWGTMNTEAFF. Using reference TRBV5-1 and TRBJ1-1 for the parts outside the CDR3, the full variable domain is KAGVTQTPRYLIKTRGQQVTLSCSPISGHRSVSWYQQTPGQGLQFLFEYFSETQRNKGNFPGRFSGRQFSNSRSEMNVSTLELGDSALYLCASSPSWGTMNTEAFFGQGTRLTVV.

The rearrangement uses TRBV12-3 or TRBV12-4 and TRBJ2-1, with D perhaps matching TRBD2 (6 bases). V was clipped by 5 bases and J by 10 bases, with 9 bases between them. This CDR3 spans 11 amino acids. The CDR3 DNA is TGTGCCAGCAGTCCGGGAGTAGAGCAGTTCTTC. Translating it yields CASSPGVEQFF.

The chain carries TRBV29-1 and TRBJ1-1; the match to TRBD1 covers 10 bases. The CDR3 loop spans 15 amino acids. Trimming at V came to 7 bases and at J to 5 bases, leaving 13 bases not matched to a gene. CDR1 and CDR2 (germline): SQVTM, ANQGSEA. CDR3 protein: CSGETGGFQTTEAFF. CDR3 in DNA: TGCAGCGGAGAGACAGGGGGCTTCCAAACAACTGAAGCTTTCTTT.

This clonotype was recorded only once. One end of the junction varies from germline; a read error may be responsible. This chain connects TRBV28 to TRBJ1-5, with 9 bases identical to TRBD1. This CDR3 is 13 amino acids long. In germline, CDR1 is MDHEN, CDR2 SYDVKM. The CDR3 loop reads CVSRTGTGQPHHF. CDR3 sequence (DNA): TGTGTCAGCAGGACAGGGACAGGGCAGCCCCATCATTTT.

The chain carries TRBV11-2 and TRBJ2-1; D is possibly TRBD1 or TRBD2 (8 bases each). The CDR3 covers 17 residues. Per germline, CDR1 SGHAT and CDR2 FQNNGV. CDR3 amino acids: CANSLDRGGRFYNEQFF. Written as DNA, the CDR3 is TGTGCTAACAGCTTAGACAGGGGCGGGAGGTTCTACAATGAGCAGTTCTTC.

Points on this clonotype: One end of the junction varies from germline; a read error may be responsible. The genes are TRBV28 and TRBJ2-4; D gene unclear. This CDR3 comprises 15 residues. Per the germline V gene, CDR1 is MDHEN and CDR2 is SYDVKM. CDR3 sequence (DNA): TGTGCCAGCAGCCCTATGGGGTTGGCCAGAAACATTCAGTACTTC. Protein: CASSPMGLARNIQYF.

The chain is built from TRBV5-1 and TRBJ2-7; D gene uncertain. The CDR3 covers 15 residues. The V and J ends lost 4 bases and 4 bases respectively, with 18 bases between them. Germline lookup yields CDR1 SGHRS and CDR2 YFSETQ. This CDR3 is CASSLVEVSNYEQYF. CDR3 coding DNA: TGCGCCAGCAGCCTGGTAGAGGTCTCCAATTACGAGCAGTACTTC.

Worth noting for this clonotype: A junction boundary mismatches the germline segment, possibly from a read error. The chain couples TRBV6-4 to TRBJ2-1; D ambiguous. From germline, CDR1 is MRHNA and CDR2 SNTAGT. The CDR3 runs 15 residues. The CDR3 here is CASSDYSGSYNEQSF. The CDR3 coding sequence is TGTGCCAGCAGTGATTATAGTGGCTCCTACAATGAGCAGTCCTTC.